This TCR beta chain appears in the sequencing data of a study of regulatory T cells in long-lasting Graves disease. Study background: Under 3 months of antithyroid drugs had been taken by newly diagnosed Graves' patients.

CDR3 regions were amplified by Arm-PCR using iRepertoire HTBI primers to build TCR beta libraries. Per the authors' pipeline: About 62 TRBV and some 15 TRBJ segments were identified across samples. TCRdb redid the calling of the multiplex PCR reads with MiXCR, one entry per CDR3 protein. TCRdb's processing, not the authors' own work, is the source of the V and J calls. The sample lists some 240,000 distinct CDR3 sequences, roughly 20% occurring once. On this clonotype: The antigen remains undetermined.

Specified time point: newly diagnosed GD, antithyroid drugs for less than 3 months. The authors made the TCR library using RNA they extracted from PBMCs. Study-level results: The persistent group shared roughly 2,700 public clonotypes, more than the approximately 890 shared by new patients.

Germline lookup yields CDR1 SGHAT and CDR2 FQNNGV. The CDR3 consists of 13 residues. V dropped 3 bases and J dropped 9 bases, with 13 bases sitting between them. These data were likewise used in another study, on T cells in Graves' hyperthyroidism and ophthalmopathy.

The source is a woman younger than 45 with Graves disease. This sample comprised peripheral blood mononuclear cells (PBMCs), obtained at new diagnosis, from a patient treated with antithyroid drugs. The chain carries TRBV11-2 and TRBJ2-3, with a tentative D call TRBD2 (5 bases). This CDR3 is CASSFLRDDTQYF. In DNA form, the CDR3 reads TGTGCCAGCAGCTTCCTCCGGGATGACACGCAGTATTTT.